This record covers a single T cell receptor (beta chain). No antigen is known for it. A single record per CDR3 protein comes from TCRdb applying MiXCR to the 5' RACE reads. The repertoire holds 50,000 to 75,000 distinct CDR3 sequences, with 8% to 9% as singletons. This sample was taken from a study of early T cells in non-severe SARS-CoV-2 infection. The V gene lost 1 base and the J gene lost 0 bases, with 8 bases spanning the gap. Germline CDR1 is LGHNA and CDR2 is YNFKEQ. CDR3 length: 15 amino acids. Broader study findings: Missing private and CD4 specificities, VDJdb matching favored anti-spike CD8 responses.

The chain joins TRBV4-2 to TRBJ2-3; D might be TRBD1 (5 bases). Sample: whole blood, taken at baseline. The receptor's source is an adult who was a healthcare worker with PCR-confirmed SARS-CoV-2 infection or an uninfected control (not recorded which). The CDR3 is CASSQVGASTDTQYF. In nucleotides, the CDR3 is TGTGCCAGCAGCCAAGTAGGGGCCAGCACAGATACGCAGTATTTT.